A single sample gave rise to the 26 T cell receptor beta chains below, sequenced in a study of Ad26.COV2.S vaccination and SARS-CoV-2 variants. Sequencing used immunoSEQ multiplex PCR; TCRdb keeps in-frame clones, though not all of them. The data contain about 250,000 clones, over 75% of them seen just once; the ten biggest clones take up about 3.1%. As for treatment: 15 to 20 received Ad26.COV2.S at low or high dose, single or two shots; roughly 5 received placebo; per-sample allocation not given. Each sample was drawn 63 days after the first injection (of vaccine or placebo). Sequenced here: peripheral blood, sampled in a trial of Ad26.COV2.S vaccine versus placebo. These TCRs come from a person aged 18-60 years who received the Ad26.COV2.S COVID-19 vaccine or a placebo.

The sample holds one count of this clone. The chain uses TRBV11-2 and TRBJ2-7, with D perhaps matching TRBD1 (6 bases). The germline V gene has CDR1 SGHAT and CDR2 FQNNGV. There are 14 residues in the CDR3. Trimming pared 5 bases from V and 2 bases from J, leaving 13 bases between. CDR3 sequence: CASSIQGSTYEQYF. CDR3 DNA: TGTGCCAGCAGCATACAGGGTTCTACCTACGAGCAGTACTTC.

V is TRBV6-6 and J is TRBJ1-5; TRBD1 aligns across 8 bases. V was pared by 6 bases and J by 6 bases, with 13 bases of the junction left unmatched. This CDR3 has 16 residues. Germline CDR1 and CDR2: MNHNY and SVGAGI (reference sequence). CDR3 bases: TGTGCCAGCAGATACCAAGACTCAGGGGGCCGTCAGCCCCAGCATTTT. Its translation: CASRYQDSGGRQPQHF.

V and J are TRBV6-1 and TRBJ2-6; D not certain. This CDR3 comprises 15 residues. The V end was cut by 2 bases, the J end by 3 bases, with 8 bases between. Germline V CDR1 and CDR2: MNHNS, SASEGT. The CDR3 DNA reads as TGTGCCAGCAGTGAATATTCTTATGGGGCCAACGTCCTGACTTTC. Translating it yields CASSEYSYGANVLTF.

The gene calls are TRBV5-1 and TRBJ1-1; D gene unclear. V was shortened by 6 bases and J by 11 bases, with 17 bases between the two germline ends. The CDR3 totals 12 residues. Per the germline V gene, CDR1 is SGHRS and CDR2 is YFSETQ. As DNA, the CDR3 is TGCGCCAGCATACAAAAAGATGGGGAGGCTTTCTTT. As protein: CASIQKDGEAFF.

This clone was picked up a small number of times. V gene TRBV18 combines with J gene TRBJ2-2; 11 bases agree with TRBD1. The germline V gene has CDR1 KGHSH and CDR2 LQKENI. CDR3 length equals 16 residues. V lost 2 bases and J lost 6; bases outside the gene matches: 5. The CDR3 sequence: CASSPRPGQGAGELFF. The DNA of the CDR3 is TGTGCCAGCTCACCAAGGCCGGGACAGGGGGCCGGGGAGCTGTTTTTT.

Details on this clone: One end of the junction is discordant with germline, which a read error may explain. The rearrangement links TRBV7-7 to TRBJ2-1; no firm D call. Germline CDR1 reads SSHAT; CDR2 reads FNYEAQ (reference sequence). This CDR3 is 16 amino acids long. CDR3 in amino acids: CASSLVKARGFDEQFF. The CDR3 DNA sequence: TGTGCTAGCAGCTTAGTTAAAGCTCGTGGTTTCGATGAGCAGTTCTTC.

This rearrangement joins TRBV7-3 to TRBJ2-3; 9 bases align to TRBD1. This CDR3 is 16 amino acids long. Germline CDR1 and CDR2: SGHTA and FQGTGA. V was clipped by 1 base and J by 4 bases; unmatched bases: 6. CDR3 DNA: TGTGCCAGCAGCTTAATGGGGACAGGGTATCCAGATACGCAGTATTTT. This gives the protein CASSLMGTGYPDTQYF.

This chain joins TRBV19 and TRBJ1-1, with 7 bases lining up with TRBD1. The CDR3 extends over 13 amino acids. Looked up from germline, CDR1 is LNHDA and CDR2 is SQIVND (reference sequence). Trimming cost V 6 bases and J 0 bases; bases outside gene matches: 1. The CDR3 here is CASRDRVNTEAFF. The CDR3 DNA reads TGTGCCAGTAGAGACAGGGTGAACACTGAAGCTTTCTTT.

The chain links TRBV25-1 to TRBJ1-2; D is unclear. This CDR3 is built from 12 residues. The germline V gene has CDR1 MGHDK and CDR2 SYGVNS. Between the trimmed V and J ends, which lost 4 bases and 3 bases, there was a span of 6 bases. The CDR3 loop is CASSAGDYGYTF. The CDR3 nucleotides read TGTGCCAGCAGTGCAGGAGACTATGGCTACACCTTC.

The rearrangement uses TRBV6-5 and TRBJ2-7, with 7 bases lining up with TRBD2. Germline V lookup: CDR1 MNHEY, CDR2 SVGAGI. V dropped 8 bases and J dropped 2; count of bases not matched to a gene: 9. The CDR3 sequence is 14 residues long. The CDR3, as DNA: TGTGCCAGCGAAGGACCTAGCGGACCCTACGAGCAGTACTTC. Protein: CASEGPSGPYEQYF.

Only one count was recorded for this clone. The chain carries TRBV6-5 and TRBJ1-5; TRBD1 matches 7 bases. V dropped 6 bases and J dropped 4; count of bases not matched to a gene: 3. In germline, CDR1 is MNHEY, CDR2 SVGAGI. The CDR3 sequence is 13 residues long. The DNA of the CDR3 is TGTGCCAGCAGGACAGGGATAAATCAGCCCCAGCATTTT. It codes for CASRTGINQPQHF.

The rearrangement links TRBV2 to TRBJ2-1; a possible D gene is TRBD1 (6 bases). Germline assignment: CDR1 SNHLY and CDR2 FYNNEI. The length of the CDR3 is 13 residues. Trimming stripped 5 bases from V and 6 bases from J, with 11 bases between. CDR3 sequence (DNA): TGTGCCAGCAGTAGGGACACTACCAATGAGCAGTTCTTC. Protein sequence: CASSRDTTNEQFF.

The V call is TRBV2, the J call TRBJ1-4; D is perhaps TRBD1 (6 bases). Germline CDR1 reads SNHLY; CDR2 reads FYNNEI. The CDR3 consists of 16 residues. Between the trimmed V and J ends, which lost 1 base and 8 bases, there was a span of 17 bases. CDR3 sequence: CASSEGGGALDEKLFF. As DNA, the CDR3 is TGTGCCAGCAGTGAAGGCGGGGGGGCCCTGGACGAAAAACTGTTTTTT.

The chain is built from TRBV6-1 and TRBJ2-3, with 9 bases lining up with TRBD2. V shed 2 bases, J shed 2 bases, and the junction held 5 bases outside the gene matches. The germline V gene encodes CDR1 MNHNS and CDR2 SASEGT. The CDR3 is 16 residues long. The CDR3 region has the DNA TGTGCCAGCAGTGAAACTAGCGGGTATGCCACAGATACGCAGTATTTT. Its protein is CASSETSGYATDTQYF.

In the case of this clone: The sample has other DNA sequences that encode this CDR3 too. The J gene is TRBJ1-3, the V gene TRBV5-1, with D perhaps TRBD1 (5 bases). The ends were cut back, 1 base at V and 0 bases at J, with 11 bases in the middle. CDR3 length: 16 amino acids. The V gene's germline CDR1 is SGHRS and CDR2 YFSETQ. CDR3 DNA sequence: TGCGCCAGCAGCTTGACCGGGACGGGCTCTGGAAACACCATATATTTT. Translated: CASSLTGTGSGNTIYF.

This clone was seen a single time. V usage is TRBV27 and J usage is TRBJ2-5, with a weak D call TRBD2 (5 bases). V dropped 3 bases and J dropped 3 bases, with 20 bases sitting between them. The CDR3 runs 17 residues. Germline V gives CDR1 MNHEY, CDR2 SMNVEV (reference sequence). DNA for the CDR3: TGTGCCAGCAGTTTTTTCTCCCCTGCGGGTAGCGAAGAGACCCAGTACTTC. Translation: CASSFFSPAGSEETQYF.

The chain recombines TRBV2 with TRBJ2-2; TRBD1 matches at 8 bases. The V and J ends lost 3 bases and 6 bases, in that order; junction bases with no gene match: 6. The CDR3 runs to 15 residues. Germline lookup yields CDR1 SNHLY and CDR2 FYNNEI. The CDR3 here is CASSDQGAISGELFF. In nucleotides, the CDR3 is TGTGCCAGCAGTGATCAGGGGGCTATTTCCGGGGAGCTGTTTTTT.

The table lists this clone with a count of one. The chain has TRBV7-8 and TRBJ1-1; D might be TRBD1 (5 bases). Germline V gives CDR1 SGHVS, CDR2 FQNEAQ. The germline V and J ends were trimmed by 6 bases and 4 bases, with 9 bases remaining between them. This CDR3 contains 12 residues. CDR3 residues: CASRGQGTEAFF. The CDR3 DNA reads as TGTGCCAGCAGAGGGCAGGGCACTGAAGCTTTCTTT.

The gene calls are TRBV27 and TRBJ1-2; D might be TRBD1 (5 bases). Germline CDR1 MNHEY, CDR2 SMNVEV (reference sequence). With 0 bases removed from V and 4 bases from J, the gap between germline ends came to 18 bases. The CDR3 loop spans 17 amino acids. As DNA, the CDR3 is TGTGCCAGCAGTTTATCGATGCAGGGTGGGAGTCTCTATGGCTACACCTTC. Translating it yields CASSLSMQGGSLYGYTF.

The genes are TRBV5-4 and TRBJ1-2; the D is unclear. Trimming left V 0 bases short and J 0 bases short, with 6 bases between. Per germline, CDR1 SGHNT and CDR2 YYREEE (reference sequence). The length of the CDR3 is 14 residues. The CDR3 region has the DNA TGTGCCAGCAGCTTGGCGAACTCTAACTATGGCTACACCTTC. It translates to CASSLANSNYGYTF.

This chain connects TRBV18 to TRBJ2-2; TRBD1 aligns across 8 bases. J was trimmed by 7 bases and V by 1 base; bases with no gene match: 8. The germline V gene has CDR1 KGHSH and CDR2 LQKENI. The CDR3 sequence is 16 residues long. The CDR3 bases are TGTGCCAGCTCACCACTGTTGGGACAGGCAGACGGGGAGCTGTTTTTT. Amino acid sequence: CASSPLLGQADGELFF.

This chain joins TRBV6-5 and TRBJ1-1; no reliable D call. CDR1 and CDR2 (germline): MNHEY, SVGAGI. This CDR3 region has 13 residues. The V gene lost 2 bases and the J gene lost 1 base, with 5 bases spanning the gap. Here the CDR3 reads CASSYNRNTEAFF. The CDR3 DNA reads as TGTGCCAGCAGTTACAATAGGAACACTGAAGCTTTCTTT.

The chain recombines TRBV5-1 with TRBJ1-4; 7 bases map to TRBD1. The trim removed 0 bases at V and 6 bases at J, leaving 11 bases unmatched. Germline V lookup: CDR1 SGHRS, CDR2 YFSETQ. The CDR3 spans 17 residues. CDR3 nucleotides: TGCGCCAGCAGCTTGGTGGCTTACAGGGGAGGCGATGAAAAACTGTTTTTT. This translates into CASSLVAYRGGDEKLFF.

The chain couples TRBV28 to TRBJ2-7; the D is unclear. V lost 3 bases to trimming and J lost 0 bases, with 15 bases between them. CDR3 length equals 16 residues. CDR1 and CDR2 from the germline V gene are MDHEN and SYDVKM. This chain's CDR3 is CASSFSYRSLSYEQYF. The DNA for the CDR3 is TGTGCCAGCAGTTTCTCCTATAGGAGCCTCTCCTACGAGCAGTACTTC.

The V call is TRBV28, the J call TRBJ1-2, with 7 positions matching TRBD1. Germline lookup yields CDR1 MDHEN and CDR2 SYDVKM. The V and J ends lost 6 bases and 1 base, in that order; junction bases with no gene match: 11. The CDR3 has 16 amino acids. CDR3 amino acids: CASSPLGTDYNYGYTF. DNA of the CDR3: TGTGCCAGCAGCCCCCTGGGGACAGACTATAACTATGGCTACACCTTC.

The gene calls are TRBV11-3 and TRBJ2-5; D is uncertain. The CDR3 is made up of 13 amino acids. The V end lost 5 bases, the J end lost 3 bases, and 10 bases lay between the germline ends. Germline CDR1 is SGHNT and CDR2 is YENEEA. The CDR3 sequence: CASSLGPKETQYF. The CDR3 bases are TGTGCCAGCAGCCTAGGACCAAAAGAGACCCAGTACTTC.